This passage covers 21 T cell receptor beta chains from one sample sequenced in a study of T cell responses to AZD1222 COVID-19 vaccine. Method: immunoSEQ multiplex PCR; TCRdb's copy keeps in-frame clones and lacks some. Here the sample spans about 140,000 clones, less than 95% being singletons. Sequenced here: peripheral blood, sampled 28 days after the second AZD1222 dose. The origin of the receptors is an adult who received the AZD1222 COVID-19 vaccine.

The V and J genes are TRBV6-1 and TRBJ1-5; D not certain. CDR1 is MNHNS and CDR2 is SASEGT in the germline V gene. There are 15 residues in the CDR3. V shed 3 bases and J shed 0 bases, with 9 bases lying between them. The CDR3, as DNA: TGTGCCAGCAGTGATCGGCGGGGTAGCAATCAGCCCCAGCATTTT. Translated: CASSDRRGSNQPQHF.

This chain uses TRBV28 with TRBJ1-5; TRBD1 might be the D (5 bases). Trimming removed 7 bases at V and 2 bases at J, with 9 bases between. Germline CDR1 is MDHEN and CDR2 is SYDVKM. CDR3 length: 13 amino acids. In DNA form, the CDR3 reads TGTGCCAGCAAGAGGGGAGGCAATCAGCCCCAGCATTTT. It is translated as CASKRGGNQPQHF.

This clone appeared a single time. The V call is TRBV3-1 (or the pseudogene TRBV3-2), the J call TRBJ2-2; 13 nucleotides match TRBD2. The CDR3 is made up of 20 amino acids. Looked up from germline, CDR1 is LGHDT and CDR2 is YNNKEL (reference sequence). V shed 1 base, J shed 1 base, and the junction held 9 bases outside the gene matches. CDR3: CASSQVPAWTSGGNTGELFF. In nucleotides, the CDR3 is TGTGCCAGCAGCCAAGTACCCGCCTGGACTAGCGGGGGGAACACCGGGGAGCTGTTTTTT.

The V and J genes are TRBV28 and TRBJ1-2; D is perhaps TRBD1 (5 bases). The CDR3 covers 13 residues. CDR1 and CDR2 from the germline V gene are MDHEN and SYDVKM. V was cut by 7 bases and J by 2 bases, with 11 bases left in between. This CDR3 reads CASNGAQNYGYTF. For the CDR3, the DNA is TGTGCCAGCAACGGGGCGCAAAACTATGGCTACACCTTC.

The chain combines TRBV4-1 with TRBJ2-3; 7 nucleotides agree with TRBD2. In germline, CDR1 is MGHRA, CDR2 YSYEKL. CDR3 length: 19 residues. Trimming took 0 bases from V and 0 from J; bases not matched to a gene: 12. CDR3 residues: CASSQDPLLAYTSTDTQYF. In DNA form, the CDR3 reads TGCGCCAGCAGCCAAGATCCCCTACTAGCGTACACTAGCACAGATACGCAGTATTTT.

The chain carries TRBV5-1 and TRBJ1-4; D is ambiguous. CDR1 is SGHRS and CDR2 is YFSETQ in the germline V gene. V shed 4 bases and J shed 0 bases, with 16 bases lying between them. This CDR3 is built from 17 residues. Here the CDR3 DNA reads TGCGCCAGCAGCCGTCATTCCCCATCGGCAACTAATGAAAAACTGTTTTTT. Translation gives CASSRHSPSATNEKLFF.

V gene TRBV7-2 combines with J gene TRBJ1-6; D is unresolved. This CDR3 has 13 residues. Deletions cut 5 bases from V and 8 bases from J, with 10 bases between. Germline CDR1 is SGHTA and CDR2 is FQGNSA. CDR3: CASSVNSDSPLHF. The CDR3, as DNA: TGTGCCAGCAGCGTGAATAGCGATTCACCCCTCCACTTT.

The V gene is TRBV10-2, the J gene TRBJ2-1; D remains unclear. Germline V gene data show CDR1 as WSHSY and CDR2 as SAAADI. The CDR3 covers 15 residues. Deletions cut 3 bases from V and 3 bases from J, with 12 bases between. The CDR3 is CASSERIRIYNEQFF. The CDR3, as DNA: TGCGCCAGCAGTGAACGCATTAGAATCTACAATGAGCAGTTCTTC.

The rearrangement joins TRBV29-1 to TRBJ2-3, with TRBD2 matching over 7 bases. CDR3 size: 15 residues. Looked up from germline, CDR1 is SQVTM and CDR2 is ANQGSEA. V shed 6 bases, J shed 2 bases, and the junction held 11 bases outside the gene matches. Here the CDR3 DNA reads TGCAGCGTGGCCCGAGCGGGGCTTTCCACAGATACGCAGTATTTT. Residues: CSVARAGLSTDTQYF.

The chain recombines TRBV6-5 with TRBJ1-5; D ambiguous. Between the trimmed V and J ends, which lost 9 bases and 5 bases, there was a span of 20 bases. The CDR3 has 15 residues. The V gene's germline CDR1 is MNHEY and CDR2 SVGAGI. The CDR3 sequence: CASDTASSSYQPQHF. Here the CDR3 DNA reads TGTGCCAGTGACACGGCATCCTCTTCCTATCAGCCCCAGCATTTT.

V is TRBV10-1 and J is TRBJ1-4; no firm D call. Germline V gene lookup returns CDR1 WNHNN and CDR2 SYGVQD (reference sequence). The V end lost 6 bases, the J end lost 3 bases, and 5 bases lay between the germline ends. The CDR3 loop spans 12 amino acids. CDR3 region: CASRAPNEKLFF. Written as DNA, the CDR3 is TGCGCCAGCAGAGCCCCTAATGAAAAACTGTTTTTT.

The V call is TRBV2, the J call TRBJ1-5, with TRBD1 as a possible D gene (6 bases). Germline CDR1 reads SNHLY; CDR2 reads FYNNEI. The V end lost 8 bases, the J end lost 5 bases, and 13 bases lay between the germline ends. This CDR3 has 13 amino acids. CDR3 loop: CASSRDIYQPQHF. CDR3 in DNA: TGTGCCAGCTCTAGGGACATCTATCAGCCCCAGCATTTT.

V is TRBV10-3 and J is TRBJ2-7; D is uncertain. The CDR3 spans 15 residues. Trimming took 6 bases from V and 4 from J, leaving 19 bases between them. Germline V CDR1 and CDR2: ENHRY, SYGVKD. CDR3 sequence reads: CAIRRGDLPGYEQYF. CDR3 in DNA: TGTGCCATCAGGAGAGGCGATCTCCCCGGGTACGAGCAGTACTTC.

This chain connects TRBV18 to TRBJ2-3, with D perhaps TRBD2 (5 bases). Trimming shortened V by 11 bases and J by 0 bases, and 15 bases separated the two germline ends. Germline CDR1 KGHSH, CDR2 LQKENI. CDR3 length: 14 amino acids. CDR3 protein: CASERGTSTDTQYF. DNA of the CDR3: TGTGCCTCAGAACGGGGTACTAGCACAGATACGCAGTATTTT.

Here the CDR3 reads CASSFRTETTEKLFF. CDR3 DNA: TGTGCCAGCAGCTTCCGGACGGAGACAACGGAAAAACTGTTTTTT. This chain joins TRBV5-4 and TRBJ1-4, with D unclear. Germline V gene lookup returns CDR1 SGHNT and CDR2 YYREEE (reference sequence). Trimming cost V 2 bases and J 8 bases, with 16 bases left between them. The CDR3 contains 15 residues.

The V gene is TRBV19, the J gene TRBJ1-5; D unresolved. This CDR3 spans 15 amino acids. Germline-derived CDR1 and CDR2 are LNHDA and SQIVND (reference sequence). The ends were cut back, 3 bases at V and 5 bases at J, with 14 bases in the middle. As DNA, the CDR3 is TGTGCCAGTAGTATGGCCCAGGCGAGTGATCAGCCCCAGCATTTT. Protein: CASSMAQASDQPQHF.

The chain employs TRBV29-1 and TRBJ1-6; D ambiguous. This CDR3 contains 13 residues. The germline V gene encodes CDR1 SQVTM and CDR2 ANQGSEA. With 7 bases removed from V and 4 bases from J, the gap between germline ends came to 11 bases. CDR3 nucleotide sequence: TGCAGCGCTGGGTTCGAGTATAATTCACCCCTCCACTTT. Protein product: CSAGFEYNSPLHF.

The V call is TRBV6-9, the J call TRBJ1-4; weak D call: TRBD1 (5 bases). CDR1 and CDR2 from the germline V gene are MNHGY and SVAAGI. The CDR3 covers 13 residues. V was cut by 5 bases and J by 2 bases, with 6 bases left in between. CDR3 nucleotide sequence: TGTGCCAGCAGTCGGGACACTAATGAAAAACTGTTTTTT. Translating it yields CASSRDTNEKLFF.

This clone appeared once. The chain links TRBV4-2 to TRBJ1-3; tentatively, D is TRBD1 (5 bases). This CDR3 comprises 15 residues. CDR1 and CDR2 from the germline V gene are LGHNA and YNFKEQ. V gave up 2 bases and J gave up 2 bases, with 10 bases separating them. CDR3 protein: CASSQQGGTGNTIYF. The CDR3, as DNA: TGTGCCAGCAGCCAACAGGGAGGTACTGGAAACACCATATATTTT.

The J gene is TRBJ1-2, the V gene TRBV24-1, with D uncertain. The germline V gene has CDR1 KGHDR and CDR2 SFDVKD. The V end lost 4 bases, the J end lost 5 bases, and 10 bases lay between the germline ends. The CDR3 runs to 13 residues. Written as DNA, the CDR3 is TGTGCCACCAGTGAGGGCGAAGAATATGGCTACACCTTC. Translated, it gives CATSEGEEYGYTF.

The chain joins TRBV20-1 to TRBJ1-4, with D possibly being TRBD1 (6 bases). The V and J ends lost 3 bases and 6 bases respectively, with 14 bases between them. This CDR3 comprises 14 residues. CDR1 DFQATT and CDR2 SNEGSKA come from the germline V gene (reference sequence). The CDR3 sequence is CSASTGLGDEKLFF. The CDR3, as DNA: TGCAGTGCTAGTACAGGGTTGGGGGATGAAAAACTGTTTTTT.